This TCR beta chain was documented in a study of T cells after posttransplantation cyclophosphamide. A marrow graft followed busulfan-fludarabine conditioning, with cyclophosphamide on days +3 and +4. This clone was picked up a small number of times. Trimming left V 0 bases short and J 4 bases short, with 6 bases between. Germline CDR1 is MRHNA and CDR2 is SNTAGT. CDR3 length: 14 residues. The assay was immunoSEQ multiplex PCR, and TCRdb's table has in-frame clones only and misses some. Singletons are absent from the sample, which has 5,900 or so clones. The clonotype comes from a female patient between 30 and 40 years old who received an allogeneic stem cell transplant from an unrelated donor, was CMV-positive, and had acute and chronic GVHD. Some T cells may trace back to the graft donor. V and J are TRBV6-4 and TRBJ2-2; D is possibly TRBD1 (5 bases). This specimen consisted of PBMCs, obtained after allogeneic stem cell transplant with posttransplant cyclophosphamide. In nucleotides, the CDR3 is TGTGCCAGCAGTGACTCAAGGGGCACCGGGGAGCTGTTTTTT. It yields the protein CASSDSRGTGELFF.